The entry below gives a single T cell receptor (beta chain) sequence along with its context. One junction end does not reproduce the germline sequence, and a read error may be involved. The sample belongs to a study of blood T cell repertoires in COVID-19. Study information: Sites in the United States, Italy and Spain provided acute and convalescent COVID-19 samples. PBMCs, B-cell-depleted T cells, or T cells provided the cDNA or gDNA that made up the material.

Original processing methods: Reference gene primer amplification gave nucleated cell count estimates. Data came from immunoSEQ multiplex PCR; TCRdb stores just in-frame clones and leaves some out. V and J calls and clone size follow that table, whereas D and trimming were derived from the DNA. The table shows about 120,000 clones, with around 81% occurring only once. This CDR3 has 15 amino acids. Germline assignment: CDR1 SGHRS and CDR2 YFSETQ. This TCR derives from a man aged 60 to 75 with acute or convalescent COVID-19. Sequencing was performed on peripheral blood. V gene TRBV5-1 combines with J gene TRBJ2-2, with 8 positions matching TRBD1. The CDR3 loop is CASRPTGANTGELFF. CDR3 DNA: TGCGCCAGCAGACCGACAGGGGCGAATACCGGGGAGCTGTTTTTT.